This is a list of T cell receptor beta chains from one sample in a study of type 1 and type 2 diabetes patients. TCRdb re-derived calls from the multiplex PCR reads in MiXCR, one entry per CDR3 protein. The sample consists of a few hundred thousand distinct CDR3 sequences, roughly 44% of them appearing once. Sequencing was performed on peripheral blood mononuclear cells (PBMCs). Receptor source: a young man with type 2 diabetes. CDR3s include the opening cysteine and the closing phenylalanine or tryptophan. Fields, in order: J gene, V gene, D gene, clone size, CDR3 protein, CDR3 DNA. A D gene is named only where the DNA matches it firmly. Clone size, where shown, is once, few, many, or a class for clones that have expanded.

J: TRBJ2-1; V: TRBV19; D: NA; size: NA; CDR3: CASSKWGAGEQFF; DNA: TGTGCCAGTAGTAAGTGGGGGGCCGGCGAGCAGTTCTTC
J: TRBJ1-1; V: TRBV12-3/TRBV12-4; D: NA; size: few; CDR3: CASRLEAFF; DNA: TGTGCCAGCAGGTTGGAAGCTTTCTTT
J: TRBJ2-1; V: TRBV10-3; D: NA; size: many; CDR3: CAIGNEQFF; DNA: TGTGCCATCGGTAATGAGCAGTTCTTC
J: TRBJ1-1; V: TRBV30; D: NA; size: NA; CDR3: CAWNTASAGFEAFF; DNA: TGTGCCTGGAATACGGCTTCGGCAGGGTTCGAAGCTTTCTTT
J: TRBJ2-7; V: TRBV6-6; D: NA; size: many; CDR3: CASTHGFDEQYF; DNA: TGTGCCAGCACCCACGGGTTCGACGAGCAGTACTTC
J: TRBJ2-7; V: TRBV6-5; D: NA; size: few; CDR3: CASSQGPSLEQYF; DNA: TGTGCCAGCAGCCAGGGACCCTCCCTGGAGCAGTACTTC
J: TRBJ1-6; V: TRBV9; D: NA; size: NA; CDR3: CASSGTVGNSPLHF; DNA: TGTGCCAGCAGCGGGACAGTTGGGAATTCACCCCTCCACTTT
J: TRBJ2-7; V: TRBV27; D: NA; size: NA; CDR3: CASGPSPRYEQYF; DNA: TGTGCCAGCGGTCCCTCCCCTCGCTACGAGCAGTACTTC
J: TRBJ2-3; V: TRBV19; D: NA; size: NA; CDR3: CASSDRRDTRYF; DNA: TGTGCCAGTAGTGACAGAAGGGATACGCGGTATTTT
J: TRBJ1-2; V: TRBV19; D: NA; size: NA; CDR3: CASSYQGLSGGYTF; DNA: TGTGCCAGTAGTTACCAGGGGTTATCGGGCGGCTACACCTTC
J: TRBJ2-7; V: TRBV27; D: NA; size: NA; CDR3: CASSSHVLNQQYF; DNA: TGTGCCAGCAGTTCCCACGTCCTTAACCAGCAGTACTTC
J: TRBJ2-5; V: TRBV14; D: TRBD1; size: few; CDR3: CASNLGTGQETQYF; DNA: TGTGCCAGCAACCTGGGGACAGGGCAAGAGACCCAGTACTTC
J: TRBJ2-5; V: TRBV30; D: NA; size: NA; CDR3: CAWSSSESVGTQYF; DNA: TGTGCCTGGTCCTCTTCGGAGTCGGTGGGGACCCAGTACTTC
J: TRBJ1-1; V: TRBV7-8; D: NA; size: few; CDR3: CASSTRFRVGETEAFF; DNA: TGTGCCAGCAGCACCCGATTCAGGGTTGGGGAAACTGAAGCTTTCTTT
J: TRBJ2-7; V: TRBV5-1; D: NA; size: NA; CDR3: CASSHRDGTYEQYF; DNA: TGCGCCAGCAGCCACCGGGACGGGACCTACGAGCAGTACTTC
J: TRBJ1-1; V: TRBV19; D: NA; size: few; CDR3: CASSPQAVSTEAFF; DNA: TGTGCCAGTAGTCCACAGGCAGTGAGCACTGAAGCTTTCTTT
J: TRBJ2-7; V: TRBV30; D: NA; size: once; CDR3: CACTRGRRAYEQYF; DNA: TGTGCCTGCACAAGGGGCAGGAGGGCCTACGAGCAGTACTTC
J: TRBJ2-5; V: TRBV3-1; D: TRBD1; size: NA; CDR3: CASSPTQTGSETQYF; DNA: TGTGCCAGCAGCCCCACCCAGACAGGGTCGGAGACCCAGTACTTC
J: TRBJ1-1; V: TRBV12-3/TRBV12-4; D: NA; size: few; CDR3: CASSWQHRPNTEAFF; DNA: TGTGCCAGCAGTTGGCAGCACAGGCCTAACACTGAAGCTTTCTTT
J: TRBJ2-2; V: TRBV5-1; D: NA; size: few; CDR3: CASSPSLVGETGELFF; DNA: TGCGCCAGCAGCCCATCCCTAGTCGGGGAGACCGGGGAGCTGTTTTTT
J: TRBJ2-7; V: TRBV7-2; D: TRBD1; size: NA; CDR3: CASSHRDRNYEQYF; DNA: TGTGCCAGCAGCCACCGGGACAGAAACTACGAGCAGTACTTC
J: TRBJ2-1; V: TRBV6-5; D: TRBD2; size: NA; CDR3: CASSSGTTSYNEQFF; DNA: TGTGCCAGCAGTTCCGGGACTACCTCCTACAATGAGCAGTTCTTC
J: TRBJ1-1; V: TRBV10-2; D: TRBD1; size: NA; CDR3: CASSACTGGGYGAFF; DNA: TGCGCCAGCAGTGCGTGTACAGGGGGTGGGTATGGAGCTTTCTTT
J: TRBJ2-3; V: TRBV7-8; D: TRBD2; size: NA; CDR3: CASSSLTSGFTDTQYF; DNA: TGTGCCAGCAGCTCGTTGACTAGCGGGTTCACAGATACGCAGTATTTT
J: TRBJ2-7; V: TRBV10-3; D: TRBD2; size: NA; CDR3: CAIRSIAGEGYEQYF; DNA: TGTGCCATCAGATCAATAGCGGGAGAGGGGTACGAGCAGTACTTC
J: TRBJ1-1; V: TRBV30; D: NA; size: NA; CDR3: CAWRLNTEAFF; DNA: TGTGCCTGGAGGTTGAACACTGAAGCTTTCTTT
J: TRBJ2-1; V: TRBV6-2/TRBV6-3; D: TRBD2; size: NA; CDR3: CASSRSSGTGYNEQFF; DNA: TGTGCCAGCAGCCGTTCTAGCGGGACCGGCTACAATGAGCAGTTCTTC
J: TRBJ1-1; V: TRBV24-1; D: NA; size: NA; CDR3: CATSDSRTGRGTEAFF; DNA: TGTGCCACCAGTGATTCCAGGACTGGAAGAGGCACTGAAGCTTTCTTT
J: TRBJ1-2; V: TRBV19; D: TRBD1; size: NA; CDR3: CASRRGRNYGYTF; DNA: TGTGCCAGTCGTAGGGGGCGAAACTATGGCTACACCTTC
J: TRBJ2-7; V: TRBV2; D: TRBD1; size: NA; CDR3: CAEGGTGDHEQYF; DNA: TGTGCCGAAGGGGGGACAGGGGACCACGAGCAGTACTTC
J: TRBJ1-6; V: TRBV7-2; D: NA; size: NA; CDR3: CASTRLGGSPLHF; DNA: TGTGCCAGCACCCGACTCGGCGGTTCACCCCTCCACTTT
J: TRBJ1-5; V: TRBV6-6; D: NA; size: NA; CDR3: CASRPSEGQPQHF; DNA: TGTGCCAGCAGGCCCTCCGAGGGTCAGCCCCAGCATTTT
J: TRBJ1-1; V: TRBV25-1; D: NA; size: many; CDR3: CATTRGDTEAFF; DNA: TGTGCCACCACGCGAGGTGACACTGAAGCTTTCTTT
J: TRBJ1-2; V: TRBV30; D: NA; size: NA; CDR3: CAWRGRGRGYTF; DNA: TGTGCCTGGAGGGGCAGGGGCCGAGGCTACACCTTC
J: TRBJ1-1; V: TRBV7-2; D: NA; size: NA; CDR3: CASSLGHPTEAFF; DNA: TGTGCCAGCAGCTTAGGACACCCCACTGAAGCTTTCTTT
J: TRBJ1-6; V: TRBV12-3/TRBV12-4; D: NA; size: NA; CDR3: CATPGQSNSPLHF; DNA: TGTGCTACCCCGGGGCAGTCAAATTCACCCCTCCACTTT
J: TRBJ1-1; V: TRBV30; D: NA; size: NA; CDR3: CAWSRNGNTEAFF; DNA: TGTGCCTGGAGTAGGAACGGAAACACTGAAGCTTTCTTT
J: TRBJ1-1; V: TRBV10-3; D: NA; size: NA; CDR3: CAIAGTIVGTEAFF; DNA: TGTGCCATCGCCGGTACCATCGTGGGAACTGAAGCTTTCTTT
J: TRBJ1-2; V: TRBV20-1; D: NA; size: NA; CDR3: CSATNPPTANYGYTF; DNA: TGCAGTGCTACTAACCCCCCGACAGCTAACTATGGCTACACCTTC
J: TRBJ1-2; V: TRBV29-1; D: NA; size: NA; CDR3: CSVRQNYGYTF; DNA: TGCAGCGTTCGGCAGAACTATGGCTACACCTTC
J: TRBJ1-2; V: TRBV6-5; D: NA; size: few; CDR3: CASSSEQGSSYGYTF; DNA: TGTGCCAGCAGTTCGGAGCAGGGGAGCAGCTATGGCTACACCTTC